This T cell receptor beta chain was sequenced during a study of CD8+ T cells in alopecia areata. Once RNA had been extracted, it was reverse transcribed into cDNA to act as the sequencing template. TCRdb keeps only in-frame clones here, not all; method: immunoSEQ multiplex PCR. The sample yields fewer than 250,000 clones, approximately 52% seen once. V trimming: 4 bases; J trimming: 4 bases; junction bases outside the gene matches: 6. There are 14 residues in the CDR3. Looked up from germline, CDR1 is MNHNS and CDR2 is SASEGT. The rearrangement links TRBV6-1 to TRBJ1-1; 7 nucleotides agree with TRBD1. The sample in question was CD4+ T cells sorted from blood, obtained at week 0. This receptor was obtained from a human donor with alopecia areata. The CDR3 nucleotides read TGTGCCAGCAGTGGGCAGGGGGATGGCACTGAAGCTTTCTTT. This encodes CASSGQGDGTEAFF.